The subject of this entry is one T cell receptor (beta chain). Its antigen is undetermined. Clones were sequenced by immunoSEQ multiplex PCR, and TCRdb holds only the in-frame ones, with some missing. The sample shows approximately 270,000 clones, around 91% of them seen only once. The donors were members of the roughly 120-subject validation cohort (separate from the approximately 670-subject first cohort). The CDR3 length is 15 residues. The V gene's germline CDR1 is SGHAT and CDR2 FQDESV (reference sequence). V was shortened by 6 bases and J by 1 base, with 14 bases between the two germline ends. The entry originates in a study of cytomegalovirus exposure and HLA in healthy donors. General study points: High specificity and sensitivity for cytomegalovirus status were reported for the classifier. It was about 180 TCR beta chains that were listed as cytomegalovirus-associated. The CMV antigen specificity of a few CMV-associated chains was confirmed through in vitro analysis.

The clonotype was recovered from a woman younger than 30 in good health and CMV-seronegative. The chain recombines TRBV11-1 with TRBJ2-3, with D tentatively TRBD2 (6 bases). Specimen: PBMCs. In nucleotides, the CDR3 is TGTGCCAGCAGTTGGACCCCGGGGGGCACAGATACGCAGTATTTT. Translated: CASSWTPGGTDTQYF.